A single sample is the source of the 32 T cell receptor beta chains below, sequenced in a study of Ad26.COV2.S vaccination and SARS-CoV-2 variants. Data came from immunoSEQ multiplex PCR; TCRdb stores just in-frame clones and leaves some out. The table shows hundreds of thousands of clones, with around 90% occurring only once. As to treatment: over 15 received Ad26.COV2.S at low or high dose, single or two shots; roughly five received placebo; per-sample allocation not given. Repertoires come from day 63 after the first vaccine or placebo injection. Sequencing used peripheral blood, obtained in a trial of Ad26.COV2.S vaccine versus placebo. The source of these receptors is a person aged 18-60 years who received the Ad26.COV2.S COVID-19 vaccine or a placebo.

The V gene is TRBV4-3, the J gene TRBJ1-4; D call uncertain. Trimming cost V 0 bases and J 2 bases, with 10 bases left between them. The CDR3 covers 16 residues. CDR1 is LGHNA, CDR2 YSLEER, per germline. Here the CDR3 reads CASSQDSGITNEKLFF. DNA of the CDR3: TGCGCCAGCAGCCAAGATTCGGGGATTACTAATGAAAAACTGTTTTTT.

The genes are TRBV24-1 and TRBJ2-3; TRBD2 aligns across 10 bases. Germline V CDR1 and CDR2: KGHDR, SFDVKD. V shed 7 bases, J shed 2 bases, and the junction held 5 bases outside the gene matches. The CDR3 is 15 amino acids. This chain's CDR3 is CATSPLAGTTDTQYF. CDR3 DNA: TGTGCCACCAGCCCACTAGCGGGGACCACAGATACGCAGTATTTT.

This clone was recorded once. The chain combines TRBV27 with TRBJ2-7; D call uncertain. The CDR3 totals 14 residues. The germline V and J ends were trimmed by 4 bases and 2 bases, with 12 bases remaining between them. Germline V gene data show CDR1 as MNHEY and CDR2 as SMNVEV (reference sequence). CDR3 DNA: TGTGCCAGCAGTTCCGGGCTCCTTACCTACGAGCAGTACTTC. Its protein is CASSSGLLTYEQYF.

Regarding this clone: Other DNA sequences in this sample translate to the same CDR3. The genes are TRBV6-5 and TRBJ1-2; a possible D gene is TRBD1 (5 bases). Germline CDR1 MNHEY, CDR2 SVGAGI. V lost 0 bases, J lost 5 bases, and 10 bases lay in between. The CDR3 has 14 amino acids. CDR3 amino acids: CASSYSRQGYGYTF. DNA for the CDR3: TGTGCCAGCAGTTACTCGAGGCAGGGTTATGGCTACACCTTC.

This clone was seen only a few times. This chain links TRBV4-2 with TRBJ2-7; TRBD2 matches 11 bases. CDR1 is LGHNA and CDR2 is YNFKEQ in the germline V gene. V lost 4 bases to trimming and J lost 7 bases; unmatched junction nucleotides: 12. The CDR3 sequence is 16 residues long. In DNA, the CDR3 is TGTGCCAGCAGCCCCAACCCACTAGCGGGAGTTGGGGAGCAGTACTTC. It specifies CASSPNPLAGVGEQYF.

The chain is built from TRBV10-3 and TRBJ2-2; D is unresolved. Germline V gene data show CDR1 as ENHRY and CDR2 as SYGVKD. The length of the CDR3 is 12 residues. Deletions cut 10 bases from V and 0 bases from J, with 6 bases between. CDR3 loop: CATRTNTGELFF. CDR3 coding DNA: TGTGCCACCAGGACGAACACCGGGGAGCTGTTTTTT.

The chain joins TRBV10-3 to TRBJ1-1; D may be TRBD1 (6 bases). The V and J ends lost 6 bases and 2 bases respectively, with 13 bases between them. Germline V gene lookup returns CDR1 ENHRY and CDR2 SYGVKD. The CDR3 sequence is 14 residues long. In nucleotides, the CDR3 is TGTGCCATCAGCTCGGGACAAACAAACACTGAAGCTTTCTTT. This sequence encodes CAISSGQTNTEAFF.

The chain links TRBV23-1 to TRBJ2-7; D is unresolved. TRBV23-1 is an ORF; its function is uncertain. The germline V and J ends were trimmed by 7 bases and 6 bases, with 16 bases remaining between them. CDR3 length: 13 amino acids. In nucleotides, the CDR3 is TGCGCCAGCACTCACCGGAGCTACGGCGAGCAGTACTTC. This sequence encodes CASTHRSYGEQYF.

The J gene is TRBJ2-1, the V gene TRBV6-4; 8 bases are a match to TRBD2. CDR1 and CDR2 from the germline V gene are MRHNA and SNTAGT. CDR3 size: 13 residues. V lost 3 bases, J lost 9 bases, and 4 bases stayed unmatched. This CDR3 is CASSESGRGEQFF. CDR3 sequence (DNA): TGTGCCAGCAGTGAGAGCGGGAGAGGTGAGCAGTTCTTC.

The chain's CDR3 is CASSLWGARYNEQFF. CDR3 coding DNA: TGTGCCAGCAGCTTATGGGGGGCGAGGTACAATGAGCAGTTCTTC. The V and J genes are TRBV7-2 and TRBJ2-1, with D perhaps given as TRBD1 or TRBD2 (6 bases each). From germline, CDR1 is SGHTA and CDR2 FQGNSA. V was shortened by 2 bases and J by 4 bases, with 12 bases between the two germline ends. The CDR3 totals 15 residues.

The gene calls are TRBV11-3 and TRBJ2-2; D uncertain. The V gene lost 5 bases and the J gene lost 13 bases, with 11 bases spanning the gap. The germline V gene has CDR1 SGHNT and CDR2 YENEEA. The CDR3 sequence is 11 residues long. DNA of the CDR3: TGTGCCAGCAGCGATTCCGGCCCGCTGTTTTTT. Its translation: CASSDSGPLFF.

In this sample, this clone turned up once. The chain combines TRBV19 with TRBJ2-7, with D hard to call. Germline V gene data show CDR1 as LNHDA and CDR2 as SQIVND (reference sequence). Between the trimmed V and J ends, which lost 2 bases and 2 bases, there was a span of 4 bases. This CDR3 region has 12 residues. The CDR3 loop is CASSIQTYEQYF. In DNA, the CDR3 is TGTGCCAGTAGTATACAAACCTACGAGCAGTACTTC.

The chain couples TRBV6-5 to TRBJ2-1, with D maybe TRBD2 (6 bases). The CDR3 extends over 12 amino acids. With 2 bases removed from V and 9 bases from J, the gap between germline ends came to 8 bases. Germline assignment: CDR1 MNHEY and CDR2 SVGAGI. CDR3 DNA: TGTGCCAGCAGTTACCCCGGGGGTGAGCAGTTCTTC. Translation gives CASSYPGGEQFF.

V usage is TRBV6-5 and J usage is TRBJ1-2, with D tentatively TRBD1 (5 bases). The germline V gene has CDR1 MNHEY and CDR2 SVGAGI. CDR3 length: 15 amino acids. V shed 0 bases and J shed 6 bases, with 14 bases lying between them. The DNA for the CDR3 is TGTGCCAGCAGTTACTCGGGGGGGTTCCAGAATGGCTACACCTTC. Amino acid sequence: CASSYSGGFQNGYTF.

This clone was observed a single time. The CDR3 is CASSLSSVETQYF. CDR3 DNA: TGTGCCAGCAGCTTGAGTAGCGTAGAGACCCAGTACTTC. V and J are TRBV5-4 and TRBJ2-5; D perhaps matches TRBD2 (5 bases). The CDR3 covers 13 residues. Germline assignment: CDR1 SGHNT and CDR2 YYREEE (reference sequence). V was cut by 1 base and J by 4 bases, with 8 bases left in between.

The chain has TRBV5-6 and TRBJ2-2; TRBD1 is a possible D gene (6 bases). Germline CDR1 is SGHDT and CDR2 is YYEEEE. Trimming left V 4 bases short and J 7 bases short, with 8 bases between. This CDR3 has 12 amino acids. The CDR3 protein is CASSGGVGELFF. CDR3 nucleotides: TGTGCCAGCAGCGGGGGCGTCGGGGAGCTGTTTTTT. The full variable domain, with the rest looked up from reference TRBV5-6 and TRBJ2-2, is DAGVTQSPTHLIKTRGQQVTLRCSPKSGHDTVSWYQQALGQGPQFIFQYYEEEERQRGNFPDRFSGHQFPNYSSELNVNALLLGDSALYLCASSGGVGELFFGEGSRLTVL.

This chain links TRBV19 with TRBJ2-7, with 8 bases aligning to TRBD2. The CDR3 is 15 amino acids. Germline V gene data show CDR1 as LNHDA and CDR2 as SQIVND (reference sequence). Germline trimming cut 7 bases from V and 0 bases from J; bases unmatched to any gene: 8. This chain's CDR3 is CASTNPREGSYEQYF. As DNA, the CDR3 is TGTGCCAGTACCAATCCCCGGGAGGGCTCCTACGAGCAGTACTTC.

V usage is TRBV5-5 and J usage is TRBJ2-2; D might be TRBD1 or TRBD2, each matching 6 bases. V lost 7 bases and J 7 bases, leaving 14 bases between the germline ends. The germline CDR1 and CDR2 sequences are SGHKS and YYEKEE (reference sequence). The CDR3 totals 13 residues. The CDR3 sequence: CASYRGHNGELFF. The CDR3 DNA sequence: TGTGCCAGCTACCGGGGGCATAACGGGGAGCTGTTTTTT.

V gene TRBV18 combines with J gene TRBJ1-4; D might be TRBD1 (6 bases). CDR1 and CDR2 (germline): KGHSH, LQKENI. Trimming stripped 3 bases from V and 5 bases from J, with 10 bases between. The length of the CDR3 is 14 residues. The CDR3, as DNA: TGTGCCAGCTCACCTCGGGACACGAATGAAAAACTGTTTTTT. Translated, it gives CASSPRDTNEKLFF.

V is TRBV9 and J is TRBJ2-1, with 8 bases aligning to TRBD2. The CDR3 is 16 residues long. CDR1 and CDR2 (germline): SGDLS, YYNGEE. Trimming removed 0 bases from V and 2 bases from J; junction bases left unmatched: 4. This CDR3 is CASSVGLARPYNEQFF. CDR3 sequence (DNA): TGTGCCAGCAGCGTAGGACTAGCGAGGCCCTACAATGAGCAGTTCTTC.

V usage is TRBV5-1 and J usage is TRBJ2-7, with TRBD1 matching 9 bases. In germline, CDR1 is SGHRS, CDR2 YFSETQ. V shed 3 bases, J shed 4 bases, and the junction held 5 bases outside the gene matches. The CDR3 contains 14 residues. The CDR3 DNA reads TGCGCCAGCAGCTCGGGACAGGGAGGGTACGAGCAGTACTTC. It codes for CASSSGQGGYEQYF. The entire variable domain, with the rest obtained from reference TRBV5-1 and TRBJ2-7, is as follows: KAGVTQTPRYLIKTRGQQVTLSCSPISGHRSVSWYQQTPGQGLQFLFEYFSETQRNKGNFPGRFSGRQFSNSRSEMNVSTLELGDSALYLCASSSGQGGYEQYFGPGTRLTVT.

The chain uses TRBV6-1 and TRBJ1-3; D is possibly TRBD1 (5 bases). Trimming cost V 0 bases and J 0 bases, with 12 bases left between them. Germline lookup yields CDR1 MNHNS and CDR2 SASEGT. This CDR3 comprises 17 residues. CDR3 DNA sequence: TGTGCCAGCAGTGAAGCGCTGCAGGGCCGCTCTGGAAACACCATATATTTT. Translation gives CASSEALQGRSGNTIYF.

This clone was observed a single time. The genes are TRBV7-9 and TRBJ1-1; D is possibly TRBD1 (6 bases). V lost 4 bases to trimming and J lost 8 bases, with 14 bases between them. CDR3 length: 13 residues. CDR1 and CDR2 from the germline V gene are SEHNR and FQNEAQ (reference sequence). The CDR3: CASSYMPDREAFF. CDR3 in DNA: TGTGCCAGCAGCTATATGCCGGACAGAGAAGCTTTCTTT.

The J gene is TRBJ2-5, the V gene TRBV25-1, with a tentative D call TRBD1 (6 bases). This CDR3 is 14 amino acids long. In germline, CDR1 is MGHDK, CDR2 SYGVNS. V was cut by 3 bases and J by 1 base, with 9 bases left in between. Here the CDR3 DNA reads TGTGCCAGCAGTGATCACAGGGTCCAAGAGACCCAGTACTTC. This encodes CASSDHRVQETQYF.

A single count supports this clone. CDR3 nucleotides: TGCAGTGCTAGTGTCAAGGGCTACACCTTC. As protein: CSASVKGYTF. This chain connects TRBV20-1 to TRBJ1-2, with D unclear. The CDR3 contains 10 residues. V was shortened by 3 bases and J by 8 bases, with 7 bases between the two germline ends. Per the germline V gene, CDR1 is DFQATT and CDR2 is SNEGSKA (reference sequence).

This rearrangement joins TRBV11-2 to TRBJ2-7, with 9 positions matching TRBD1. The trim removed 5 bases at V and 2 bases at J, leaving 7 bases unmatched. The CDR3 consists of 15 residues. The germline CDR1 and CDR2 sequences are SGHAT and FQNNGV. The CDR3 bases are TGTGCCAGCAGCATGACCGGGACAGGGCCCTACGAGCAGTACTTC. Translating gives CASSMTGTGPYEQYF. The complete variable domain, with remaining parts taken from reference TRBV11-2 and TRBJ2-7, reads EAGVAQSPRYKIIEKRQSVAFWCNPISGHATLYWYQQILGQGPKLLIQFQNNGVVDDSQLPKDRFSAERLKGVDSTLKIQPAKLEDSAVYLCASSMTGTGPYEQYFGPGTRLTVT.

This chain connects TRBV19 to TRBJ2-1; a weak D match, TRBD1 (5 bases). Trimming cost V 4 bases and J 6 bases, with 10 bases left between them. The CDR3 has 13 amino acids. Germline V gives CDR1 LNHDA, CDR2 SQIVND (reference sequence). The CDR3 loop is CASSTRQRNEQFF. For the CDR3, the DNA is TGTGCCAGTAGTACCAGACAGCGCAATGAGCAGTTCTTC.

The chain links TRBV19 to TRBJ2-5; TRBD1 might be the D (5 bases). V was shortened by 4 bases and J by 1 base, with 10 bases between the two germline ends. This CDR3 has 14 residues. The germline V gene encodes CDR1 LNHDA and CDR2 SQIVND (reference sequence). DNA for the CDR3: TGTGCCAGTAGTAGCCACAGGATCCAAGAGACCCAGTACTTC. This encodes CASSSHRIQETQYF.

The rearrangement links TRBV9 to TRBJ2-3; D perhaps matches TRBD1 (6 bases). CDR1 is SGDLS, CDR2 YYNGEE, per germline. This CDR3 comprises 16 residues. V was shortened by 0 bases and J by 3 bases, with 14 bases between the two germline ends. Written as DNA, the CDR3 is TGTGCCAGCAGCGTAGGGGTGGGGGCCGGTACAGATACGCAGTATTTT. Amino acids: CASSVGVGAGTDTQYF.

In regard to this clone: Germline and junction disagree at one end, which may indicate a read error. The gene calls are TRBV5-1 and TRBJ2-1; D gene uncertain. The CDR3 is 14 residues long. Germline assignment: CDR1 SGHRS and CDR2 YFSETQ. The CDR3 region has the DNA TGCGCCTGCAGTGTTGGGATTCCCTACAATGAGCAGTTCTTC. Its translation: CACSVGIPYNEQFF.

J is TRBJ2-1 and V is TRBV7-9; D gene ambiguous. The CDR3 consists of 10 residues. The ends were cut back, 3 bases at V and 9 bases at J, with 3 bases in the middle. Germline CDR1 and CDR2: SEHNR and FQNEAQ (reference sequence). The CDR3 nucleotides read TGTGCCAGCAGCTTGGGTGAGCAGTTCTTC. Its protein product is CASSLGEQFF.

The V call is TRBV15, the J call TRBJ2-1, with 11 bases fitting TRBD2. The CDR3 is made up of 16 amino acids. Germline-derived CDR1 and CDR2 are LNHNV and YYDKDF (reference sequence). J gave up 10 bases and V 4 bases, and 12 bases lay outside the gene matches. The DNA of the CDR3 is TGTGCCACCAGCACATTCCGACTAGCGGGAATCAGGGAGCAGTTCTTC. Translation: CATSTFRLAGIREQFF.